A single sample gave rise to the 26 T cell receptor beta chains below, sequenced in a study of blood T cell repertoires in COVID-19. Produced via immunoSEQ multiplex PCR; TCRdb's table is partial and in-frame only. The data contain a few hundred thousand clones, approximately 86% of them singletons. The material sequenced was PBMCs or T cells enriched from blood (not recorded which). These receptors were taken from a woman between 40 and 55 years old with acute COVID-19.

The chain uses TRBV9 and TRBJ2-3; 10 nucleotides align to TRBD2. Trimming removed 1 base from V and 5 bases from J; junction bases left unmatched: 7. Looked up from germline, CDR1 is SGDLS and CDR2 is YYNGEE. CDR3 length: 16 amino acids. CDR3 sequence: CASSVFLAGEGDTQYF. The CDR3 nucleotides read TGTGCCAGCAGCGTATTCCTAGCGGGAGAAGGAGATACGCAGTATTTT. Full variable domain (rest looked up from reference TRBV9 and TRBJ2-3): DSGVTQTPKHLITATGQRVTLRCSPRSGDLSVYWYQQSLDQGLQFLIQYYNGEERAKGNILERFSAQQFPDLHSELNLSSLELGDSALYFCASSVFLAGEGDTQYFGPGTRLTVL.

The sample holds one count of this clone. V gene TRBV18 combines with J gene TRBJ2-1, with TRBD1 matching 7 bases. This CDR3 is 12 amino acids long. Trimming removed 1 base from V and 13 bases from J; junction bases left unmatched: 4. Germline lookup yields CDR1 KGHSH and CDR2 LQKENI. In nucleotides, the CDR3 is TGTGCCAGCTCACCACATGACAGGGTCCAGTTCTTC. This codes for CASSPHDRVQFF. Combining the CDR3 with reference TRBV18 and TRBJ2-1 gives the whole variable domain NAGVMQNPRHLVRRRGQEARLRCSPMKGHSHVYWYRQLPEEGLKFMVYLQKENIIDESGMPKERFSAEFPKEGPSILRIQQVVRGDSAAYFCASSPHDRVQFFGPGTRLTVL.

V gene TRBV18 combines with J gene TRBJ2-1, with TRBD2 identical over 8 bases. The germline CDR1 and CDR2 sequences are KGHSH and LQKENI. Trimming removed 0 bases from V and 8 bases from J; junction bases left unmatched: 6. The CDR3 totals 15 residues. The CDR3 reads CASSPPSGSGDEQFF. CDR3 in DNA: TGTGCCAGCTCACCACCCAGCGGGAGTGGGGATGAGCAGTTCTTC.

The rearrangement joins TRBV7-9 to TRBJ2-7; D is unclear. Germline V gene data show CDR1 as SEHNR and CDR2 as FQNEAQ (reference sequence). Trimming stripped 3 bases from V and 0 bases from J, with 15 bases between. The CDR3 is 16 residues long. The CDR3 DNA reads as TGTGCCAGCAGCTTGATTTCCCTAGGTTCCTCCTACGAGCAGTACTTC. It is translated as CASSLISLGSSYEQYF. The full variable domain, with the rest looked up from reference TRBV7-9 and TRBJ2-7, is DTGVSQNPRHKITKRGQNVTFRCDPISEHNRLYWYRQTLGQGPEFLTYFQNEAQLEKSRLLSDRFSAERPKGSFSTLEIQRTEQGDSAMYLCASSLISLGSSYEQYFGPGTRLTVT.

The rearrangement joins TRBV6-5 to TRBJ2-7; TRBD2 agrees at 10 bases. There are 15 residues in the CDR3. Germline trimming cut 4 bases from V and 7 bases from J; bases unmatched to any gene: 10. Germline CDR1 and CDR2: MNHEY and SVGAGI. CDR3: CASSLIAGGVDEQYF. The CDR3, as DNA: TGTGCCAGCAGTTTAATAGCGGGAGGAGTCGATGAGCAGTACTTC.

The V and J genes are TRBV6-6 and TRBJ2-2; 10 positions match TRBD1. This CDR3 is built from 16 residues. With V trimmed by 6 bases and J by 6 bases, 10 bases remained unmatched. The germline gives CDR1 MNHNY, CDR2 SVGAGI (reference sequence). The CDR3 DNA is TGTGCCAGCAGCCTAATCACCGGGACAGGGGCCGGGGAGCTGTTTTTT. Its protein product is CASSLITGTGAGELFF.

The chain employs TRBV11-2 and TRBJ2-1; 8 bases match TRBD2. The CDR3 has 16 amino acids. Germline CDR1 is SGHAT and CDR2 is FQNNGV. The junction had 7 bases not matched to a gene; V was cut back by 0 bases and J by 6 bases. CDR3 sequence reads: CASSLERRLAGNEQFF. In DNA form, the CDR3 reads TGTGCCAGCAGCTTAGAACGCCGGCTAGCGGGCAATGAGCAGTTCTTC.

This clone turned up a few times. The chain has TRBV7-2 and TRBJ1-6, with a weak D call TRBD1 (6 bases). The CDR3 runs to 17 residues. Germline V lookup: CDR1 SGHTA, CDR2 FQGNSA. The ends were cut back, 5 bases at V and 0 bases at J, with 14 bases in the middle. The CDR3 nucleotides read TGTGCCAGCAGCCCCCGACAGGCCAGCTCCTATAATTCACCCCTCCACTTT. Protein: CASSPRQASSYNSPLHF.

The chain uses TRBV12-3 or TRBV12-4 and TRBJ2-7, with 7 bases fitting TRBD2. This CDR3 spans 13 amino acids. Unmatched junction bases numbered 7, after V lost 8 bases and J lost 3 bases. DNA for the CDR3: TGTGCCAGCCAACTGGGGGGGGTCTACGAGCAGTACTTC. It yields the protein CASQLGGVYEQYF.

V gene TRBV28 combines with J gene TRBJ2-2; no clear D gene. Germline V gene data show CDR1 as MDHEN and CDR2 as SYDVKM. V was cut by 9 bases and J by 1 base, with 12 bases left in between. CDR3 length: 14 residues. CDR3 bases: TGTGCCAGTGAGGTGGTGGAGAACACCGGGGAGCTGTTTTTT. Amino acid sequence: CASEVVENTGELFF.

The genes are TRBV29-1 and TRBJ2-3, with D maybe TRBD1 (6 bases). The V end was cut by 3 bases, the J end by 2 bases, with 27 bases between. Germline lookup yields CDR1 SQVTM and CDR2 ANQGSEA. The CDR3 is 19 residues long. The CDR3 protein is CSVDLLGQLIIKNTDTQYF. Here the CDR3 DNA reads TGCAGCGTTGACCTCCTAGGACAGCTGATCATTAAGAACACAGATACGCAGTATTTT.

The sample holds a few counts of this clone. V and J are TRBV6-6 and TRBJ1-5, with TRBD1 as a possible D gene (6 bases). From germline, CDR1 is MNHNY and CDR2 SVGAGI (reference sequence). Trimming removed 6 bases from V and 2 bases from J, with 32 bases in between. This CDR3 is built from 21 residues. The CDR3 coding sequence is TGTGCCAGCAGCTGGACCGGGACACCTCTGACCACTCCTCTACGCAATCAGCCCCAGCATTTT. This codes for CASSWTGTPLTTPLRNQPQHF.

The V and J genes are TRBV19 and TRBJ2-5; TRBD2 matches 7 bases. The length of the CDR3 is 15 residues. J lost 5 bases, V lost 3 bases, and 9 bases had no gene match. CDR1 LNHDA and CDR2 SQIVND come from the germline V gene (reference sequence). This chain's CDR3 is CASSIGSKGGETQYF. Written as DNA, the CDR3 is TGTGCCAGTAGTATTGGGAGTAAGGGAGGGGAGACCCAGTACTTC.

This chain connects TRBV28 to TRBJ2-7; 15 bases are a match to TRBD2. Germline V gene lookup returns CDR1 MDHEN and CDR2 SYDVKM. There are 17 residues in the CDR3. The V segment lost 6 bases and the J segment 2 bases; nucleotides outside the gene matches: 8. CDR3 coding DNA: TGTGCCAGCAGATCAAGGACTAGCGGGGGGGTTACCTACGAGCAGTACTTC. This sequence encodes CASRSRTSGGVTYEQYF.

This chain joins TRBV5-1 and TRBJ1-3; 8 positions agree with TRBD1. V lost 4 bases to trimming and J lost 2 bases; unmatched junction nucleotides: 5. The CDR3 is 15 residues long. The germline gives CDR1 SGHRS, CDR2 YFSETQ. The CDR3 protein is CASSIQGEAGNTIYF. In DNA, the CDR3 is TGCGCCAGCAGCATACAGGGGGAAGCTGGAAACACCATATATTTT.

Concerning this clone itself: Other DNA sequences in the sample encode the same CDR3. The gene calls are TRBV4-2 and TRBJ2-3; the match to TRBD1 covers 8 bases. Germline V lookup: CDR1 LGHNA, CDR2 YNFKEQ. The J segment lost 3 bases and the V segment lost 1 base, leaving 3 bases of the junction unmatched. This CDR3 is 15 amino acids long. For the CDR3, the DNA is TGTGCCAGCAGCCAAGGCCAGGGGGCAACAGATACGCAGTATTTT. It translates to CASSQGQGATDTQYF.

The chain links TRBV6-5 to TRBJ2-7; 7 bases are a match to TRBD2. The V and J ends lost 0 bases and 6 bases, in that order; junction bases with no gene match: 8. CDR1 is MNHEY, CDR2 SVGAGI, per germline. The CDR3 spans 15 residues. CDR3 amino acids: CASSYSTNTGGEQYF. As DNA, the CDR3 is TGTGCCAGCAGTTACTCGACGAACACGGGAGGCGAGCAGTACTTC.

CDR3 coding DNA: TGTGCCACCAGCAGAGATGCGGGTGGCGGGAGGGCACCTAAAGAGACCCAGTACTTC. Translated, it gives CATSRDAGGGRAPKETQYF. V and J are TRBV15 and TRBJ2-5; TRBD2 agrees at 9 bases. The CDR3 loop spans 19 amino acids. With 0 bases clipped from V and 3 bases from J, the junction kept 14 bases outside the gene matches. Looked up from germline, CDR1 is LNHNV and CDR2 is YYDKDF (reference sequence).

The CDR3 DNA reads TGTGCCAGCAGCCAAGAAAGCAGGGTTGGGAATGGCTACACCTTC. It encodes CASSQESRVGNGYTF. V gene TRBV4-2 combines with J gene TRBJ1-2, with a possible D match to TRBD1 (5 bases). The CDR3 length is 15 residues. Per germline, CDR1 LGHNA and CDR2 YNFKEQ. The ends were cut back, 0 bases at V and 6 bases at J, with 14 bases in the middle.

The rearrangement links TRBV7-9 to TRBJ2-1; maybe TRBD1 (5 bases). Germline V gene data show CDR1 as SEHNR and CDR2 as FQNEAQ (reference sequence). V shed 6 bases and J shed 7 bases, with 16 bases lying between them. There are 14 residues in the CDR3. CDR3 loop: CASSPLGLVNEQFF. The CDR3 nucleotides read TGTGCCAGCAGTCCCCTGGGGCTAGTTAATGAGCAGTTCTTC.

CDR3: CAVGASGFQDTQYF. In DNA, the CDR3 is TGTGCCGTCGGGGCTAGCGGGTTTCAAGATACGCAGTATTTT. The chain carries TRBV19 and TRBJ2-3; 8 bases line up with TRBD2. Per the germline V gene, CDR1 is LNHDA and CDR2 is SQIVND (reference sequence). J lost 5 bases, V lost 11 bases, and 12 bases had no gene match. CDR3 length: 14 amino acids. The entire variable domain, with the rest obtained from reference TRBV19 and TRBJ2-3, is as follows: DGGITQSPKYLFRKEGQNVTLSCEQNLNHDAMYWYRQDPGQGLRLIYYSQIVNDFQKGDIAEGYSVSREKKESFPLTVTSAQKNPTAFYLCAVGASGFQDTQYFGPGTRLTVL.

The chain recombines TRBV2 with TRBJ1-6, with D unclear. Germline V gene data show CDR1 as SNHLY and CDR2 as FYNNEI. V was trimmed by 3 bases and J by 6 bases, leaving 6 bases between them. The CDR3 covers 13 residues. CDR3 nucleotides: TGTGCCAGCAGTGACAGTTTTAATTCACCCCTCCACTTT. Its protein product is CASSDSFNSPLHF.

The chain carries TRBV6-5 and TRBJ1-3, with 8 bases matching TRBD1. Germline CDR1 and CDR2: MNHEY and SVGAGI. The trim removed 5 bases at V and 2 bases at J, leaving 2 bases unmatched. The CDR3 loop spans 14 amino acids. The CDR3 DNA is TGTGCCAGCAGTCTACAGGGGGCTGGAAACACCATATATTTT. This gives the protein CASSLQGAGNTIYF.

CDR3 in DNA: TGTGCCAGCAGTTTACACGGGGAGGGTCGGCAGCCCCAGCATTTT. Its protein product is CASSLHGEGRQPQHF. The rearrangement links TRBV28 to TRBJ1-5; no definite D call. V shed 2 bases and J shed 7 bases, with 15 bases lying between them. From germline, CDR1 is MDHEN and CDR2 SYDVKM. The CDR3 consists of 15 residues.

The chain carries TRBV28 and TRBJ2-2; no clear D. This CDR3 spans 15 amino acids. The germline CDR1 and CDR2 sequences are MDHEN and SYDVKM. V was cut by 2 bases and J by 2 bases, with 9 bases left in between. The CDR3 nucleotides are TGTGCCAGCAGTTTAATGTCCAAAAACACCGGGGAGCTGTTTTTT. It specifies CASSLMSKNTGELFF.

The J gene is TRBJ2-3, the V gene TRBV4-2; D possibly corresponds to TRBD2 (6 bases). CDR1 LGHNA and CDR2 YNFKEQ come from the germline V gene. The CDR3 has 16 residues. The V gene lost 1 base and the J gene lost 2 bases, with 13 bases spanning the gap. CDR3 bases: TGTGCCAGCAGCCAAGGGACGGCGGGAACCACAGATACGCAGTATTTT. Protein: CASSQGTAGTTDTQYF.